Listed here are 9 T cell receptor beta chains from one sample, sequenced in a study of PD-1 blockade in classical Hodgkin lymphoma. Following autologous stem cell transplantation, relapse occurred in every patient, and exposure to brentuximab vedotin varied. Purification of CD4+ T cells from thawed PBMCs was performed via magnetic negative selection. Profiling relied on immunoSEQ multiplex PCR, and the TCRdb table lists in-frame clones only, not all of them. Among about 35,000 clones listed, 80% to 95% were seen once. This specimen was CD4+ T cells from blood, taken at baseline. The receptors derive from a human donor with classical Hodgkin lymphoma.

This chain links TRBV18 with TRBJ1-2, with D possibly being TRBD1 (5 bases). The CDR3 spans 14 residues. Trimming took off 1 base at V and 6 bases at J, with 12 bases between the two ends. Germline CDR1 reads KGHSH; CDR2 reads LQKENI. Written as DNA, the CDR3 is TGTGCCAGCTCACCACGTTCAGGGATCCATGGCTACACCTTC. Amino acid sequence: CASSPRSGIHGYTF.

V gene TRBV30 combines with J gene TRBJ1-5; no firm D call. This CDR3 contains 14 residues. From germline, CDR1 is GTSNPN and CDR2 SVGIG (reference sequence). Trimming stripped 1 base from V and 2 bases from J, with 9 bases between. CDR3 bases: TGTGCCTGGAGTGGAGGGTCGGGCAATCAGCCCCAGCATTTT. The encoded protein is CAWSGGSGNQPQHF.

The rearrangement joins TRBV30 to TRBJ1-6; D gene unclear. This CDR3 has 13 amino acids. CDR1 is GTSNPN and CDR2 is SVGIG in the germline V gene (reference sequence). Trimming shortened V by 4 bases and J by 7 bases, and 11 bases separated the two germline ends. CDR3 DNA: TGTGCCTGGACCCCTAACGGGAATTCACCCCTCCACTTT. It specifies CAWTPNGNSPLHF.

This chain uses TRBV9 with TRBJ2-7; D is possibly TRBD1 (6 bases). CDR3 size: 16 residues. Germline assignment: CDR1 SGDLS and CDR2 YYNGEE. Trimming took off 0 bases at V and 0 bases at J, with 13 bases between the two ends. The DNA of the CDR3 is TGTGCCAGCAGCGTAGATCCTGCAGGGGCCTCCTACGAGCAGTACTTC. Translated, it gives CASSVDPAGASYEQYF.

As to this clone: The junction differs from germline at one of its ends, possibly a read error. The chain joins TRBV7-7 to TRBJ2-1; D perhaps matches TRBD1 (6 bases). There are 13 residues in the CDR3. The germline gives CDR1 SSHAT, CDR2 FNYEAQ (reference sequence). CDR3 amino acids: CASSLAGAGEQFF. CDR3 in DNA: TGTGCTAGCAGCTTAGCAGGGGCAGGCGAGCAGTTCTTC.

The DNA of the CDR3 is TGTGCCAGCAGTTTACCCTTAGCGGGAGGGGGGAATGAGCAGTTCTTC. This gives the protein CASSLPLAGGGNEQFF. This chain uses TRBV27 with TRBJ2-1; 11 nucleotides align to TRBD2. CDR3 length: 16 residues. Germline CDR1 MNHEY, CDR2 SMNVEV (reference sequence). J was trimmed by 7 bases and V by 2 bases; bases with no gene match: 7.

This chain links TRBV11-2 with TRBJ2-7; TRBD2 agrees at 8 bases. The CDR3 has 15 residues. Trimming at V came to 3 bases and at J to 4 bases, leaving 8 bases not matched to a gene. The germline V gene has CDR1 SGHAT and CDR2 FQNNGV. In DNA, the CDR3 is TGTGCCAGCAGCTTTGTGAAACTAGCGGTGTACGAGCAGTACTTC. Amino acid sequence: CASSFVKLAVYEQYF. Variable domain in full (rest from reference TRBV11-2 and TRBJ2-7): EAGVAQSPRYKIIEKRQSVAFWCNPISGHATLYWYQQILGQGPKLLIQFQNNGVVDDSQLPKDRFSAERLKGVDSTLKIQPAKLEDSAVYLCASSFVKLAVYEQYFGPGTRLTVT.

V usage is TRBV6-6 and J usage is TRBJ1-2, with D unclear. The CDR3 is 15 amino acids. Germline assignment: CDR1 MNHNY and CDR2 SVGAGI (reference sequence). V lost 2 bases to trimming and J lost 8 bases, with 18 bases between them. The CDR3 coding sequence is TGTGCCAGCAGTTACCCCTCCCGCCGTGGACTCGGCTACACCTTC. Protein product: CASSYPSRRGLGYTF.

This clone was seen once. The V call is TRBV4-1, the J call TRBJ2-5, with 7 nucleotides matching TRBD1. Germline CDR1 and CDR2: MGHRA and YSYEKL. CDR3 size: 17 residues. The junction had 12 bases not matched to a gene; V was cut back by 1 base and J by 4 bases. CDR3 region: CASSQVFRTGRGETQYF. CDR3 in DNA: TGCGCCAGCAGCCAAGTTTTCCGGACAGGCCGTGGAGAGACCCAGTACTTC.